The clone carrying this T cell receptor (beta chain) has only a few counts. The target antigen is unknown. The CDR3 sequence is 17 residues long. Trimming took 1 base from V and 2 from J; bases not matched to a gene: 8. From germline, CDR1 is SGDLS and CDR2 YYNGEE. The sample is drawn from a study of blood T cells in healthy people across ages. Study-wide findings and caveats: Roughly linear declines in TCR beta diversity per million T cells occurred with age.

Primers used in a second PCR of about 7 to 12 cycles were a sample-barcoded 5' primer and a J-beta primer mix. Individual samples furnished no less than 3 million CDR3-containing paired-end reads apiece. TCRdb reprocessed the 5' RACE reads via MiXCR and lists one record per CDR3 protein. The data show around 900,000 distinct CDR3 sequences, 45% to 60% seen once. Healthy Caucasian individuals from Russia aged 6 to 90 were enrolled as donors. The clonotype originates from a woman aged 55-75 years in good health. The sequenced sample consisted of blood. The chain carries TRBV9 and TRBJ2-3, with TRBD2 matching over 9 bases. The CDR3 spells CASSVSGTSSYTDTQYF. CDR3 bases: TGTGCCAGCAGCGTATCCGGGACTAGCAGTTACACAGATACGCAGTATTTT.